A selection of T cell receptor beta chains follows, all from one sample in a study of T-cell reconstitution after alpha-beta-depleted transplantation in children. TCRdb itself ran the PCR reads through MiXCR, one entry per CDR3 protein. The sample consists of 55,000 to 90,000 distinct CDR3 sequences, roughly 5% of them appearing once. Specimen: PBMCs, mostly from graft donor cells, collected 180 days after TCRalphabeta/CD19-depleted stem cell transplant. Receptors were obtained from a boy under two years old who had a stem cell transplant for acute myeloid leukemia, so the T cells may come from the graft donor. CDR3s include the opening cysteine and the closing phenylalanine or tryptophan. A D gene is named only where the DNA matches it firmly. Where a row states a size, it is once, few, many or the class of an expanded clone; other rows omit it.

cdr3_nt: TGTGCCAGCAGCCTGACGGATTCTGGAAACACCATATATTTT
cdr3_aa: CASSLTDSGNTIYF
j_call: TRBJ1-3
v_call: TRBV4-2
clone_size: many
d_call: NA

cdr3_nt: TGTGCCAGCAGTGAGAGCTATGGACAGACAACAACTAATGAAAAACTGTTTTTT
cdr3_aa: CASSESYGQTTTNEKLFF
j_call: TRBJ1-4
v_call: TRBV2
clone_size: many
d_call: NA

cdr3_nt: TGTGCCAGCAGTTACCCAGGTGCTGTCGGGGAGCTGTTTTTT
cdr3_aa: CASSYPGAVGELFF
j_call: TRBJ2-2
v_call: TRBV6-5
clone_size: many
d_call: NA

cdr3_nt: TGTGCCAGCAGCCATATAGTCCGAGCCGGGGCCAACGTCCTGACTTTC
cdr3_aa: CASSHIVRAGANVLTF
j_call: TRBJ2-6
v_call: TRBV3-1
clone_size: many
d_call: NA

cdr3_nt: TGTGCCAGCAGCTTATCCGGAACCGCAGGCCTTAACAATCAGCCCCAGCATTTT
cdr3_aa: CASSLSGTAGLNNQPQHF
j_call: TRBJ1-5
v_call: TRBV11-1
clone_size: few
d_call: NA

cdr3_nt: TGTGCCATCACAGGGGGAGATACGCAGTATTTT
cdr3_aa: CAITGGDTQYF
j_call: TRBJ2-3
v_call: TRBV10-3
clone_size: many
d_call: TRBD1

cdr3_nt: TGTGCCATCAGTTTAGCGCTAACGAGCGGGGTCACCTACAATGAGCAGTTCTTC
cdr3_aa: CAISLALTSGVTYNEQFF
j_call: TRBJ2-1
v_call: TRBV12-3/TRBV12-4
clone_size: few
d_call: TRBD2

cdr3_nt: TGCAGTGCGAGTGGGGGCGCGGGGGGCTACACCTTC
cdr3_aa: CSASGGAGGYTF
j_call: TRBJ1-2
v_call: TRBV20-1
clone_size: many
d_call: NA

cdr3_nt: TGTGCCAGCAGCCTGCTCCCCGGGACAGGAGACAATGAGCAGTTCTTC
cdr3_aa: CASSLLPGTGDNEQFF
j_call: TRBJ2-1
v_call: TRBV7-2
clone_size: many
d_call: TRBD1

cdr3_nt: TGCAGTGCTAGTGGGACCCGGGACAGGGCCTACGAGCAGTACTTC
cdr3_aa: CSASGTRDRAYEQYF
j_call: TRBJ2-7
v_call: TRBV20-1
clone_size: many
d_call: TRBD1

cdr3_nt: TGTGCCAGCAGGCTACAGCGCTACGAGCAGTACTTC
cdr3_aa: CASRLQRYEQYF
j_call: TRBJ2-7
v_call: TRBV12-3/TRBV12-4
clone_size: many
d_call: NA

cdr3_nt: TGTGCCAGTAGTGGCAGGGGCATCAGCACAGATACGCAGTATTTT
cdr3_aa: CASSGRGISTDTQYF
j_call: TRBJ2-3
v_call: TRBV19
clone_size: many
d_call: NA

cdr3_nt: TGTGCCAGCAGCCCCCCAGGGCTTGAGCAGTACTTC
cdr3_aa: CASSPPGLEQYF
j_call: TRBJ2-7
v_call: TRBV7-9
clone_size: many
d_call: NA

cdr3_nt: TGTGCCAGCAGTCTTCTCAGGACAGGGAGAGGAAACATTCAGTACTTC
cdr3_aa: CASSLLRTGRGNIQYF
j_call: TRBJ2-4
v_call: TRBV12-3/TRBV12-4
clone_size: many
d_call: TRBD1

cdr3_nt: TGTGCCAGCAGCCCAGGGGGCGCCTATGGCTACACCTTC
cdr3_aa: CASSPGGAYGYTF
j_call: TRBJ1-2
v_call: TRBV7-6
clone_size: NA
d_call: TRBD1

cdr3_nt: TGCAGTGCTAGAGATCCCGAGCTAGGATCTAATGAAAAACTGTTTTTT
cdr3_aa: CSARDPELGSNEKLFF
j_call: TRBJ1-4
v_call: TRBV20-1
clone_size: many
d_call: NA

cdr3_nt: TGTGCCAGCAGGGCCGGGACAGGGACCTCCTACGAGCAGTACTTC
cdr3_aa: CASRAGTGTSYEQYF
j_call: TRBJ2-7
v_call: TRBV11-2
clone_size: many
d_call: TRBD1

cdr3_nt: TGTGCCAGCAGCCGAGGAATGGGACAGGCAAGGACACCCCTCCACTTT
cdr3_aa: CASSRGMGQARTPLHF
j_call: TRBJ1-6
v_call: TRBV3-1
clone_size: many
d_call: TRBD1

cdr3_nt: TGTGCCATCAGTGAGTCTACAGGGGAAAGGCCCCAGCATTTT
cdr3_aa: CAISESTGERPQHF
j_call: TRBJ1-5
v_call: TRBV10-3
clone_size: many
d_call: TRBD1

cdr3_nt: TGTGCCAGCAGCCCCGGGCTCGTGGATTCTGAGCAGTATTTT
cdr3_aa: CASSPGLVDSEQYF
j_call: TRBJ2-3
v_call: TRBV4-2
clone_size: few
d_call: NA

cdr3_nt: TGCGCCAGCAGCTTGGTGGCCAGGGGTTTCCAAGAGACCCAGTACTTC
cdr3_aa: CASSLVARGFQETQYF
j_call: TRBJ2-5
v_call: TRBV5-1
clone_size: many
d_call: NA

cdr3_nt: TGTGCCAGCAGCGTAGATGCAGGGGGGACCTACGAGCAGTACTTC
cdr3_aa: CASSVDAGGTYEQYF
j_call: TRBJ2-7
v_call: TRBV9
clone_size: many
d_call: NA

cdr3_nt: TGTGCCCAGCAGGGCCGGGACATTAACACCGGGGAGCTGTTTTTT
cdr3_aa: CAQQGRDINTGELFF
j_call: TRBJ2-2
v_call: TRBV2
clone_size: many
d_call: NA

cdr3_nt: TGTGCCAGTAGCCTCATGAACTATGGCTACACCTTC
cdr3_aa: CASSLMNYGYTF
j_call: TRBJ1-2
v_call: TRBV19
clone_size: NA
d_call: NA

cdr3_nt: TGTGCCAGCAGTGAAACAGGGGCCGGGGAGCTGTTTTTT
cdr3_aa: CASSETGAGELFF
j_call: TRBJ2-2
v_call: TRBV6-1
clone_size: many
d_call: TRBD1

cdr3_nt: TGCGCCAGCAGCCTCGGGACAGGGTCCCAAGAGACCCAGTACTTC
cdr3_aa: CASSLGTGSQETQYF
j_call: TRBJ2-5
v_call: TRBV4-3
clone_size: many
d_call: TRBD1

cdr3_nt: TGCAGCGTTAAGGAGGGCGCAGACTATAATTCACCCCTCCACTTT
cdr3_aa: CSVKEGADYNSPLHF
j_call: TRBJ1-6
v_call: TRBV29-1
clone_size: many
d_call: NA

cdr3_nt: TGTGCCAGCAGTCCGCCGACTGGACAGGTCGACACCGGGGAGCTGTTTTTT
cdr3_aa: CASSPPTGQVDTGELFF
j_call: TRBJ2-2
v_call: TRBV12-3/TRBV12-4
clone_size: many
d_call: TRBD1

cdr3_nt: TGTGCCAGCTGTCCGCAGGTCCCCGGGACAGGGATGTACACCGGGGAGCTGTTTTTT
cdr3_aa: CASCPQVPGTGMYTGELFF
j_call: TRBJ2-2
v_call: TRBV3-1
clone_size: NA
d_call: TRBD1

cdr3_nt: TGCAGTCCGAAGGCGACCTGGGAGACCCAGTACTTC
cdr3_aa: CSPKATWETQYF
j_call: TRBJ2-5
v_call: TRBV20-1
clone_size: many
d_call: NA

cdr3_nt: TGTGCCAGCAGTGAATGGGCCGGGACAGGGAATGAAAAACTGTTTTTT
cdr3_aa: CASSEWAGTGNEKLFF
j_call: TRBJ1-4
v_call: TRBV25-1
clone_size: many
d_call: TRBD1

cdr3_nt: TGTGCCTCCAGCAAGGAGGCCCCGGGGGCCTGGGTCCAATACAATGAGCAGTTCTTC
cdr3_aa: CASSKEAPGAWVQYNEQFF
j_call: TRBJ2-1
v_call: TRBV3-1
clone_size: NA
d_call: NA

cdr3_nt: TGTGCCACCAGTGATTCCGCCCTTGGGCAACAAGAGACCCAGTACTTC
cdr3_aa: CATSDSALGQQETQYF
j_call: TRBJ2-5
v_call: TRBV24-1
clone_size: many
d_call: NA

cdr3_nt: TGCAGTGCTAGGGCCCCTCCGGGCTACGAGCAGTACTTC
cdr3_aa: CSARAPPGYEQYF
j_call: TRBJ2-7
v_call: TRBV20-1
clone_size: many
d_call: NA

cdr3_nt: TGTGCCAGCAGTCACTCCTCGGCAGGGCCTGGAAACACCATATATTTT
cdr3_aa: CASSHSSAGPGNTIYF
j_call: TRBJ1-3
v_call: TRBV3-1
clone_size: many
d_call: NA

cdr3_nt: TGCAGTGCTAGAGATGTAGGGGTAAGATCACCCCTCCACTTT
cdr3_aa: CSARDVGVRSPLHF
j_call: TRBJ1-6
v_call: TRBV20-1
clone_size: many
d_call: NA

cdr3_nt: TGTGCCAGCAGGGCCCGGTCCGCGGGACAGGGGTGGGGCACCTTC
cdr3_aa: CASRARSAGQGWGTF
j_call: TRBJ1-2
v_call: TRBV27
clone_size: many
d_call: TRBD1

cdr3_nt: TGTGCCAGCAGTGAAGGCCTGACATTAAACACAGATACGCAGTATTTT
cdr3_aa: CASSEGLTLNTDTQYF
j_call: TRBJ2-3
v_call: TRBV2
clone_size: many
d_call: NA

cdr3_nt: TGCTGTGCTAGACCCCCATGGCTAGCGGGGGGTCTCTCCTACGAGCAGTACTTC
cdr3_aa: CCARPPWLAGGLSYEQYF
j_call: TRBJ2-7
v_call: TRBV20-1
clone_size: NA
d_call: TRBD2

cdr3_nt: TGTGCCAGCTCGACCTGGACAGAAGAGACCCAGTACTTC
cdr3_aa: CASSTWTEETQYF
j_call: TRBJ2-5
v_call: TRBV27
clone_size: many
d_call: NA

cdr3_nt: TGCAGTGCCACCAACCTCCGGACAGCGAACATTCAGTACTTC
cdr3_aa: CSATNLRTANIQYF
j_call: TRBJ2-4
v_call: TRBV20-1
clone_size: many
d_call: NA

cdr3_nt: TGTGCCAGCAGCTTATGGGTTGATTCACCCCTCCACTTT
cdr3_aa: CASSLWVDSPLHF
j_call: TRBJ1-6
v_call: TRBV7-2
clone_size: many
d_call: NA

cdr3_nt: TGTGCCAGCAGCTTCACGCAAAGTACCAACTATGGCTACACCTTC
cdr3_aa: CASSFTQSTNYGYTF
j_call: TRBJ1-2
v_call: TRBV7-9
clone_size: many
d_call: NA

cdr3_nt: TGTGCCAGTAGGGCGGGGAACTATGGCTACACCTTC
cdr3_aa: CASRAGNYGYTF
j_call: TRBJ1-2
v_call: TRBV19
clone_size: many
d_call: NA

cdr3_nt: TGTGCCACCAGTGTCCCGGGACTAGCGGATACCTACACAGATACGCAGTATTTT
cdr3_aa: CATSVPGLADTYTDTQYF
j_call: TRBJ2-3
v_call: TRBV24-1
clone_size: many
d_call: TRBD2

cdr3_nt: TGCGCCAGCAGCCATTTCGGGGAGCAGTTCTTC
cdr3_aa: CASSHFGEQFF
j_call: TRBJ2-1
v_call: TRBV4-1
clone_size: many
d_call: NA

cdr3_nt: TGCAGTGCGGACACCATAGTGCGGACCGCGGCTAGCACAGATACGCAGTATTTT
cdr3_aa: CSADTIVRTAASTDTQYF
j_call: TRBJ2-3
v_call: TRBV20-1
clone_size: many
d_call: NA

cdr3_nt: TGTGCCAGCAGCTCCGGATCTGCCCCCCTCCACTTT
cdr3_aa: CASSSGSAPLHF
j_call: TRBJ1-6
v_call: TRBV7-9
clone_size: many
d_call: NA

cdr3_nt: TGCGCCAGCAGCCCCCTCGGACTCGATCGAGATACGCAGTATTTT
cdr3_aa: CASSPLGLDRDTQYF
j_call: TRBJ2-3
v_call: TRBV5-1
clone_size: many
d_call: NA

cdr3_nt: TGCGCCAGCAGCCCCGGGCTAGCGGGGCCCCGAGATACGCAGTATTTT
cdr3_aa: CASSPGLAGPRDTQYF
j_call: TRBJ2-3
v_call: TRBV4-3
clone_size: many
d_call: TRBD2

cdr3_nt: TGCAGCGTTGATGTGGGAGGAGGGCAGCCCCAGCATTTT
cdr3_aa: CSVDVGGGQPQHF
j_call: TRBJ1-5
v_call: TRBV29-1
clone_size: many
d_call: NA

cdr3_nt: TGTGCCAGCAGTCCACTAGCGGGGCTCCACAATGAGCAGTTCTTC
cdr3_aa: CASSPLAGLHNEQFF
j_call: TRBJ2-1
v_call: TRBV7-6
clone_size: many
d_call: TRBD2

cdr3_nt: TGCGCCAGCAGCTTGGGGACCTATGGCTACACCTTC
cdr3_aa: CASSLGTYGYTF
j_call: TRBJ1-2
v_call: TRBV5-1
clone_size: many
d_call: NA